This T cell receptor (beta chain) was profiled in a study of T cells in Graves' hyperthyroidism and ophthalmopathy (dated by TCRdb to between 2018 and 2021). About the study as a whole: Peripheral blood samples were taken at initial diagnosis, before any treatment was given. The approximately 100 discovery patients were divided at random into training and test sets in a 7:3 ratio. TCR Vbeta CDR3 sequencing of 130 to 150 peripheral blood samples (around 45 ophthalmopathy, about 80 hyperthyroidism and roughly 17 progressor patients) is reported in the paper. Following sampling, methimazole starting at 30 mg daily was given to hyperthyroidism patients, and high-dose intravenous methylprednisolone was given to ophthalmopathy patients. In about 6 Graves' hyperthyroidism patients, the study also compared T-cell repertoires from thyroid tissue with T-cell repertoires from blood. A discovery cohort of about 96 patients, roughly 43 with Graves' ophthalmopathy and 55 to 60 with stable Graves' hyperthyroidism, was used to find distinguishing TCR V-J signatures. An independent validation cohort of about 20 hyperthyroidism patients and 17 patients who later progressed to ophthalmopathy tested prospective prediction of ophthalmopathy.

Only a few counts were recorded for this clonotype. Its antigen is still unknown. Base-call qualities are not available, and no considerably larger clone is one nucleotide away. The TCR beta CDR3 regions were amplified from the RNA transcripts. A first-round RT-PCR of the TCR CDR3 used the HTBI primer set with the Qiagen OneStep RT-PCR kit. The libraries were constructed in a second round of multiplex PCR and then size-selected and purified. Paired-end sequencing of the libraries was performed with 100 bp reads on an Illumina HiSeq2000. In the authors' own workflow: Raw data were processed with SOAPnuke, discarding reads with adapters, uncalled bases, mean Phred below 15, or no exact constant-primer or identifier match. COPE v1.2.5 was used to merge the high-quality paired reads, and each unique nucleotide sequence was defined as a clonotype. Clonotypes were aligned to IMGT TRBV, TRBD and TRBJ reference segments using MiTCR v1.1. The analysis was restricted to V-J combinations with a frequency above 0.0001, which together covered approximately 99% of the repertoires. The TCS score was defined as F50 (clonal expansion) divided by E x V (chaos), with BLOSUM62-based TCRdist calculated between CDR3 peptides within each V-J. Welch's t-statistics and random forest reduced approximately 520 V-J features to 13, which were used in a naive Bayes classifier (R e1071). TCRdb reran the public reads through fastp at Q25 and MiXCR, keeping productive beta chains. Rows are combined by CDR3 protein, so each entry shows the most common genes and DNA. TCRdb's processing, not the authors', yielded these V and J calls. Across this sample there are about 350,000 distinct CDR3 sequences, with roughly 15% seen only once. The top ten clones comprise approximately 19% of the sample.

Ophthalmopathy patients had moderately to severely active disease, Clinical Activity Score of at least 3, NOSPECS grade of at least 4, and duration under 3 months. Patients with uncontrolled infections, other autoimmune diseases, pregnancy or lactation were excluded. Clinical symptoms, serum thyroxine and TRAb, thyroid ultrasound, and orbital computed tomography formed the basis for the diagnoses. PBMCs were separated from around 9.1 ml of fresh peripheral blood using Ficoll-Paque density gradient centrifugation. Total RNA was extracted with Trizol reagent, and quality was checked on an Agilent 2100 Bioanalyzer. As encoded in the germline V gene (reference sequence), CDR1 is MNHEY while CDR2 is SMNVEV. V gives up 5 bases and J gives up 3 bases, and the segment between their germline ends measures 5 bases. Including the terminal cysteine and phenylalanine, the CDR3 comprises 12 residues. Only the CDR3 portion is preserved as DNA: 36 bases, with reading frame beginning at the first base.

The full study reports these points: Ophthalmopathy was separated from stable hyperthyroidism by a 13 V-J signature model, with around 88% sensitivity and roughly 84% specificity obtained in cross-validation and 80%/75% obtained in testing. Blood samples also contained most of the expanded thyroid clonotypes (frequency above 0.001), which suggests that blood repertoires may reflect thyroid immune responses. No statistical method was used to fix the sample size in advance, and group allocation was not hidden from the investigators. In validation, progression to ophthalmopathy was predicted by the model with 65% to 71% sensitivity and under 85% specificity, a median of about 6.4 months before onset.

Sequenced material: blood. This TCR was sampled from a woman in her fifties or sixties with Graves' ophthalmopathy. This sequence uses TRBV27 and TRBJ1-5, with no confidently assigned D gene. At the DNA level, the sequence is TGTGCCAGCAGTCCCCACAATCAGCCCCAGCATTTT. Its translation is CASSPHNQPQHF.